The rows below give T cell receptor beta chains drawn from one sample of a study of early T cells in non-severe SARS-CoV-2 infection. TCRdb processed the 5' RACE reads anew with MiXCR; each CDR3 protein has one entry. The sample records roughly 64,000 distinct CDR3 sequences, approximately 11% being singletons. Source: whole blood, taken at baseline. Receptors were obtained from an adult who was a healthcare worker with PCR-confirmed SARS-CoV-2 infection or an uninfected control (not recorded which). Each CDR3 is given with its conserved first and last residue. The order of the fields is V gene, D gene, CDR3 length, clone size, J gene, CDR3 DNA, CDR3 protein. A D gene is named only where the DNA matches it firmly. Only part of the rows carry a size: once, few, many, or a class if the clone is expanded.

TRBV4-1,-,15,-,TRBJ1-2,TGCGCCAGCAGCCTCGGGACGGAAGCTAGCTATGGCTACACCTTC,CASSLGTEASYGYTF
TRBV18,TRBD2,14,-,TRBJ2-7,TGTGCCAGCTCACCAACTAGCGGGGGACCGAAAGGGGACTTC,CASSPTSGGPKGDF
TRBV5-1,-,14,-,TRBJ1-2,TGCGCCAGCCAGGACCCAGCTGGGAACTATGGCTACACCTTC,CASQDPAGNYGYTF
TRBV6-5,-,10,few,TRBJ2-5,TGTGCCAGCAGAGGAGAGACCCAGTACTTC,CASRGETQYF
TRBV5-1,TRBD1,17,many,TRBJ1-3,TGCGCCAGCAGCTCCTCCCGACAGGGTGCCTCTGGAAACACCATATATTTT,CASSSSRQGASGNTIYF
TRBV9,-,15,few,TRBJ1-5,TGTGCCAGCAGCGTAGACGCGACACCAAATCAGCCCCAGCATTTT,CASSVDATPNQPQHF
TRBV7-8,TRBD2,14,many,TRBJ2-5,TGTGCCAGCAGCTTGGCCGGGACTAGGGGGGCCCAGTACTTC,CASSLAGTRGAQYF
TRBV20-1,-,18,many,TRBJ2-3,TGCAGTGCTCCCTGGTGTCCCTTACGGACCCCTGACACAGATACGCAGTATTTT,CSAPWCPLRTPDTDTQYF
TRBV7-9,-,13,few,TRBJ1-5,TGTGCCAGCAGCTCTGTAGGCAATCAGCCCCAGCATTTT,CASSSVGNQPQHF
TRBV7-8,TRBD1,14,few,TRBJ2-5,TGTGCCAGCAGTTTGACAGGGTTGGGAGAGACCCAGTACTTC,CASSLTGLGETQYF
TRBV29-1,-,13,few,TRBJ1-1,TGCAGCGTTCCGGGGCTGGGGGACACTGAAGCTTTCTTT,CSVPGLGDTEAFF
TRBV24-1,TRBD2,17,-,TRBJ2-1,TGTGCCACCAGTGATCCTGCACCTCGGGAGGGCTACAATGAGCAGTTCTTC,CATSDPAPREGYNEQFF
TRBV7-9,-,12,few,TRBJ1-1,TGTGCCAGCAGCCCCCCGTTCTCTGAAGCTTTCTTT,CASSPPFSEAFF
TRBV12-3/TRBV12-4,-,13,-,TRBJ2-7,TGTGCCAGCAGGGGGGGGCCCGCGTACGAGCAGTACTTC,CASRGGPAYEQYF